This TCR beta chain derives from a study of beta chain features in type 1 diabetes. Germline trimming cut 3 bases from V and 2 bases from J; bases unmatched to any gene: 4. CDR3 length equals 15 residues. The germline V gene encodes CDR1 SGDLS and CDR2 YYNGEE. The entirety of the isolated RNA underwent reverse transcription, so expressed TCRB transcripts were sequenced. The study sequenced naive, central memory and regulatory T cell samples to an average of roughly 3.8 million reads. Sequencing used immunoSEQ multiplex PCR; TCRdb keeps in-frame clones, though not all of them. The sample lists more than 300,000 clones; less than 10% were seen once.

The sequence derives from a woman aged 18-29 years in good health. Material for sequencing was central memory CD4+ T cells from blood. This sequence joins TRBV9 and TRBJ1-3, with TRBD1 identical over 8 bases. The CDR3 nucleotides are TGTGCCAGCAGCGCCCAGGGGGCGGCTGGAAACACCATATATTTT. Translation gives CASSAQGAAGNTIYF.